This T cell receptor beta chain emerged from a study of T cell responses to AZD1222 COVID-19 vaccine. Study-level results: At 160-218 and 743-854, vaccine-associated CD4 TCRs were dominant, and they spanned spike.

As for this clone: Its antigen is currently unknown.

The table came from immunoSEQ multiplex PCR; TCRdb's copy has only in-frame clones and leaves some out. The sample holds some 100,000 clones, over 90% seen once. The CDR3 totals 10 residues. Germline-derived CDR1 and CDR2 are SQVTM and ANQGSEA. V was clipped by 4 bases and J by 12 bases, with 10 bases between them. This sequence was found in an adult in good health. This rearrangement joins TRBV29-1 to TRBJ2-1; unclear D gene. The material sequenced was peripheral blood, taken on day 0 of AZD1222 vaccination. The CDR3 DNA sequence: TGCAGCGTTGTACGCATATGGCAGTTCTTC. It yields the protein CSVVRIWQFF.